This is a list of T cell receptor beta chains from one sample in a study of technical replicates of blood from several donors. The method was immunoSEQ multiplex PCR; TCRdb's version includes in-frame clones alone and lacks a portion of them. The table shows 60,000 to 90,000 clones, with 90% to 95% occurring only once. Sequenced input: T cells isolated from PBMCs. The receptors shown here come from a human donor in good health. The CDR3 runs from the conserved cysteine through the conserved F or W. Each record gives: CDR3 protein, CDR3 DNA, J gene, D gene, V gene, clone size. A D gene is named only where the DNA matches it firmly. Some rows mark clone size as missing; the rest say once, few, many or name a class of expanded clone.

CASSQDYSPGTDTQYF | TGCGCCAGCAGCCAAGACTACTCGCCGGGGACAGATACGCAGTATTTT | TRBJ2-3 | NA | TRBV4-1 | NA
CASSQGPSNSYEQYF | TGCGCCAGCAGCCAAGGACCTAGTAACTCCTACGAGCAGTACTTC | TRBJ2-7 | NA | TRBV4-1 | NA
CASSPQTSVAFF | TGTGCCAGCAGTCCCCAAACCAGCGTAGCTTTCTTT | TRBJ1-1 | NA | TRBV6-6 | NA
CASSLAKRTGQETQYF | TGTGCCAGCAGTTTAGCGAAGAGGACAGGCCAAGAGACCCAGTACTTC | TRBJ2-5 | TRBD1 | TRBV28 | NA
CASSATRGRTDTQYF | TGCGCCAGCAGCGCGACCCGGGGTCGCACAGATACGCAGTATTTT | TRBJ2-3 | NA | TRBV5-1 | NA
CASSDRGEKLFF | TGTGCCAGCAGTGACAGGGGTGAAAAACTGTTTTTT | TRBJ1-4 | NA | TRBV25-1 | NA
CASSLLLRADTQYF | TGTGCCAGCAGTCTCTTGCTGCGGGCAGATACGCAGTATTTT | TRBJ2-3 | NA | TRBV27 | NA
CASRQADQPQHF | TGTGCCAGCAGACAGGCCGATCAGCCCCAGCATTTT | TRBJ1-5 | NA | TRBV25-1 | NA
CASSGDSFRYEQYF | TGTGCCAGCAGTGGGGACAGTTTCCGCTACGAGCAGTACTTC | TRBJ2-7 | TRBD1 | TRBV9 | NA
CASSYPGTGNEQYF | TGTGCCAGCAGTTACCCGGGGACAGGGAACGAGCAGTACTTC | TRBJ2-7 | TRBD1 | TRBV6-5 | NA
CASRYSNQPQHF | TGTGCCAGCAGATATAGCAATCAGCCCCAGCATTTT | TRBJ1-5 | NA | TRBV19 | NA
CASSLGQGRGSEAFF | TGCGCCAGCAGCTTGGGACAGGGAAGAGGGTCTGAAGCTTTCTTT | TRBJ1-1 | TRBD1 | TRBV5-1 | NA
CASSQVGGNYGYTF | TGCGCCAGCAGCCAAGTTGGGGGGAACTATGGCTACACCTTC | TRBJ1-2 | NA | TRBV4-1 | NA
CAWAGGAYGNTIYF | TGTGCCTGGGCAGGGGGCGCGTATGGAAACACCATATATTTT | TRBJ1-3 | TRBD1 | TRBV30 | NA
CASSQVVRTMNTEAFF | TGCGCCAGCAGCCAAGTAGTTCGGACAATGAACACTGAAGCTTTCTTT | TRBJ1-1 | NA | TRBV4-3 | NA
CASSLLLAAETQYF | TGTGCCAGCAGCTTACTACTAGCGGCGGAGACCCAGTACTTC | TRBJ2-5 | TRBD2 | TRBV11-2 | NA
CASSQDLGSSTDTQYF | TGCGCCAGCAGCCAAGATCTCGGGTCTAGCACAGATACGCAGTATTTT | TRBJ2-3 | NA | TRBV4-1 | NA
CASSRTYGGSPYEQYF | TGTGCCAGCAGCCGGACATATGGCGGGAGCCCCTACGAGCAGTACTTC | TRBJ2-7 | TRBD2 | TRBV4-2 | NA
CASSPGGTMNTEAFF | TGTGCCAGCTCACCGGGGGGGACAATGAACACTGAAGCTTTCTTT | TRBJ1-1 | NA | TRBV18 | NA
CASSVEYGAPYEQYF | TGTGCCAGCAGTGTGGAGTACGGCGCCCCCTACGAGCAGTACTTC | TRBJ2-7 | NA | TRBV27 | NA
CASTPTGGTEAFF | TGTGCCAGCACCCCTACAGGGGGCACTGAAGCTTTCTTT | TRBJ1-1 | TRBD1 | TRBV28 | NA
CASSGLDYGYTF | TGTGCCAGCAGTGGACTAGACTATGGCTACACCTTC | TRBJ1-2 | NA | TRBV27 | few
CASSGVGLNSGNTIYF | TGTGCCAGCAGCGGTGTAGGACTCAACTCTGGAAACACCATATATTTT | TRBJ1-3 | NA | TRBV5-4 | NA
CASRPGSSGYEQYF | TGTGCCAGCCGACCGGGGTCTAGCGGGTACGAGCAGTACTTC | TRBJ2-7 | TRBD2 | TRBV27 | NA
CASSQFVAGGYFTGELFF | TGCGCCAGCAGCCAATTTGTAGCGGGAGGGTATTTCACCGGGGAGCTGTTTTTT | TRBJ2-2 | TRBD2 | TRBV4-1 | NA
CASSQDETGDIYEQYF | TGCGCCAGCAGCCAAGACGAGACAGGGGACATCTACGAGCAGTACTTC | TRBJ2-7 | TRBD1 | TRBV4-3 | NA
CASSSGGYYEQYF | TGTGCCAGCAGCTCAGGGGGATACTACGAGCAGTACTTC | TRBJ2-7 | TRBD1 | TRBV5-4 | NA
CASSVEGQGYGYTF | TGTGCCAGCAGTGTGGAGGGGCAGGGTTATGGCTACACCTTC | TRBJ1-2 | NA | TRBV6-4 | few
CASSTLIRERNNEQFF | TGTGCCAGTAGTACCCTAATCAGGGAACGGAACAATGAGCAGTTCTTC | TRBJ2-1 | NA | TRBV19 | once
CASSVDGRLAGVNTGELFF | TGTGCCAGCAGCGTAGATGGAAGACTAGCGGGAGTTAACACCGGGGAGCTGTTTTTT | TRBJ2-2 | TRBD2 | TRBV9 | NA
CASSAPGTSGRMRAGELFF | TGTGCCAGCAGCGCACCCGGGACTAGCGGGAGAATGAGAGCTGGGGAGCTGTTTTTT | TRBJ2-2 | TRBD2 | TRBV9 | NA
CASSIPGYGANVLTF | TGTGCCAGTAGTATACCAGGTTATGGGGCCAACGTCCTGACTTTC | TRBJ2-6 | NA | TRBV19 | NA
CASSRDRAAEQYF | TGTGCCAGCAGCCGGGACAGGGCCGCCGAGCAGTACTTC | TRBJ2-7 | TRBD1 | TRBV7-9 | NA